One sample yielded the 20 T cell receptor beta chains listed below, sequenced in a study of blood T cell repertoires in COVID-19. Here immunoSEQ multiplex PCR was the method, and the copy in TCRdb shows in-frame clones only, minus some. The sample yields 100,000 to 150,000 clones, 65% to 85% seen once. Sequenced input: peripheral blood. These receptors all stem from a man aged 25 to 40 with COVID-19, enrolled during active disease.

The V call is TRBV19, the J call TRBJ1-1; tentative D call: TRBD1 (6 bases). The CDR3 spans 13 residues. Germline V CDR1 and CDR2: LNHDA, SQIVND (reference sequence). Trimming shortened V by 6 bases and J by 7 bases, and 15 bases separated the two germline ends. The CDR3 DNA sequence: TGTGCCAGTAGCCACCTGGGGGCCCTTGAAGCTTTCTTT. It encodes CASSHLGALEAFF.

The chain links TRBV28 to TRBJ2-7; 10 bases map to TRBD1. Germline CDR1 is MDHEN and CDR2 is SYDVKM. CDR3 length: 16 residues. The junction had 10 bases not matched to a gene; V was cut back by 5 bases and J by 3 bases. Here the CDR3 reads CASSPPTDRGYYEQYF. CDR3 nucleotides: TGTGCCAGCAGTCCCCCAACGGACAGGGGGTACTACGAGCAGTACTTC.

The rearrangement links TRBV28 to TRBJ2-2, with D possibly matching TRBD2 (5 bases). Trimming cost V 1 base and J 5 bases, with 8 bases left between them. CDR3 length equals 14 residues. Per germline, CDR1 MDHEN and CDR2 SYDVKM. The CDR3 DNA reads TGTGCCAGCAGTTTATTTTGGGAGACCGGGGAGCTGTTTTTT. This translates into CASSLFWETGELFF.

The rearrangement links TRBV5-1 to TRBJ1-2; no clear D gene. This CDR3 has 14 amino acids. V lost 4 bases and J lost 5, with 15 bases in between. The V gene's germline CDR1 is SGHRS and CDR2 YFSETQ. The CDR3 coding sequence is TGCGCCAGCAGCGCCCTAGCGGAGGGTTATGGCTACACCTTC. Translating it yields CASSALAEGYGYTF.

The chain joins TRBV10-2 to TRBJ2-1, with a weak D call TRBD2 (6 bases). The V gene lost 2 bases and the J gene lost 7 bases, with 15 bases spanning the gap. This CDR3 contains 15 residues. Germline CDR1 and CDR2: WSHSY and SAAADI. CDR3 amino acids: CASSEMLGLANEQFF. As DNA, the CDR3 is TGCGCCAGCAGTGAGATGCTAGGGCTAGCGAATGAGCAGTTCTTC.

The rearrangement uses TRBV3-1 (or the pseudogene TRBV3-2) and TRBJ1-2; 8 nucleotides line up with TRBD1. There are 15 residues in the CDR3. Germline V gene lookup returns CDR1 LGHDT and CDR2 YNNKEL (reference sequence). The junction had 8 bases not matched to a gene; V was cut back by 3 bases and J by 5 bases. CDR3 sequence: CASSHTGGSGYGYTF. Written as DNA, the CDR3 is TGTGCCAGCAGCCATACAGGGGGATCGGGTTATGGCTACACCTTC.

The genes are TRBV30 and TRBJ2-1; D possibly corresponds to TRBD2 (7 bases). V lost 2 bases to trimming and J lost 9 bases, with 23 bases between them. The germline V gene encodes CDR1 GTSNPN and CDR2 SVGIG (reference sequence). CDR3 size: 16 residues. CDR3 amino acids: CAWSPPRGGGSGEQFF. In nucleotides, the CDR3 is TGTGCCTGGAGTCCCCCTCGAGGGGGGGGGTCCGGTGAGCAGTTCTTC.

CDR3 in amino acids: CASSVSGVTYEQYF. In DNA, the CDR3 is TGTGCCAGCAGCGTCAGCGGGGTAACCTACGAGCAGTACTTC. The chain combines TRBV7-2 with TRBJ2-7, with 7 bases lining up with TRBD2. Germline CDR1 is SGHTA and CDR2 is FQGNSA. The CDR3 is 14 residues long. V lost 5 bases, J lost 2 bases, and 6 bases stayed unmatched.

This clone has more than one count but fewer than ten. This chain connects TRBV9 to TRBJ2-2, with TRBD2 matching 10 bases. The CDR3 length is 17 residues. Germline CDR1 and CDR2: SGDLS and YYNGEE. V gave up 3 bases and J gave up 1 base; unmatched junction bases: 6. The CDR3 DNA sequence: TGTGCCAGCAGCGGAAAGCGGGGGGGAATGAACACCGGGGAGCTGTTTTTT. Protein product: CASSGKRGGMNTGELFF.

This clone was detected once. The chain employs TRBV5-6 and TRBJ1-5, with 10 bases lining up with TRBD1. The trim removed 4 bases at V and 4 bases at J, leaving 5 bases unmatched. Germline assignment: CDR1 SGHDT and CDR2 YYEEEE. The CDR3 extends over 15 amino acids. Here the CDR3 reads CASSEGQGQNQPQHF. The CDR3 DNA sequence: TGTGCCAGCAGCGAGGGACAGGGGCAGAATCAGCCCCAGCATTTT.

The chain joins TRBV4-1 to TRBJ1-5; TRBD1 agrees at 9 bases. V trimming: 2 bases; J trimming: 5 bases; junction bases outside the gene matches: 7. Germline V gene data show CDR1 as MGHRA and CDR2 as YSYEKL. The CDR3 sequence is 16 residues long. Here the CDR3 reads CASSQMTGGLDQPQHF. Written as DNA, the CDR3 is TGCGCCAGCAGCCAAATGACAGGGGGATTGGATCAGCCCCAGCATTTT.

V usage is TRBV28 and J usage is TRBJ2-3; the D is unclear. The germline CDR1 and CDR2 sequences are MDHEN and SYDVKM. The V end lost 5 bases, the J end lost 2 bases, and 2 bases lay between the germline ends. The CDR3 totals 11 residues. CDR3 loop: CASSLTDTQYF. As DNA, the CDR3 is TGTGCCAGCAGTCTCACAGATACGCAGTATTTT.

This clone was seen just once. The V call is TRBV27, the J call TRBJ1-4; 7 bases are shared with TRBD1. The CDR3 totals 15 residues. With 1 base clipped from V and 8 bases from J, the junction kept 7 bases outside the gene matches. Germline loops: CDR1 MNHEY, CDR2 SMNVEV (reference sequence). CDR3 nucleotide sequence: TGTGCCAGCAGTTTATACGCAGGGGGGCAAGAAAAACTGTTTTTT. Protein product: CASSLYAGGQEKLFF.

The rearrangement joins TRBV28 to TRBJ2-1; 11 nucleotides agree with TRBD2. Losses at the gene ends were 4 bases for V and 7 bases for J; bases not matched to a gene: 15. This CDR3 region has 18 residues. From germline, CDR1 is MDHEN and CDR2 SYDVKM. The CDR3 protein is CASSSSRRRLAGWNEQFF. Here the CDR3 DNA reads TGTGCCAGCAGTTCATCCCGACGGAGACTAGCGGGATGGAATGAGCAGTTCTTC.

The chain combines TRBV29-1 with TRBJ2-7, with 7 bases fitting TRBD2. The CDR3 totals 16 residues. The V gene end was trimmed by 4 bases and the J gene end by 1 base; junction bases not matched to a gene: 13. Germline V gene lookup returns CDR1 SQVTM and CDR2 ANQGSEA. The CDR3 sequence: CSVGGSGGGLSYEQYF. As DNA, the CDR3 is TGCAGCGTTGGGGGGTCGGGGGGTGGTTTGTCCTACGAGCAGTACTTC.

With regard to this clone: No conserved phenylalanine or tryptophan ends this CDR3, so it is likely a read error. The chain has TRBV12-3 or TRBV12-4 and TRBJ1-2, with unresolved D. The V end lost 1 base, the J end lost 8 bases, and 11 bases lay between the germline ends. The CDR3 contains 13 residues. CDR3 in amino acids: CASSLVNDRGYTL. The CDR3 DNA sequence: TGTGCCAGCAGTTTAGTAAATGATAGGGGCTACACCCTC.

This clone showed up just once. CDR3 sequence (DNA): TGTGCCAGCAGCTTCTCTAGCAGCACAGATACGCAGTATTTT. This sequence encodes CASSFSSSTDTQYF. This chain links TRBV9 with TRBJ2-3; D perhaps matches TRBD2 (5 bases). This CDR3 contains 14 residues. The V and J ends lost 4 bases and 0 bases respectively, with 9 bases between them. Germline CDR1 reads SGDLS; CDR2 reads YYNGEE.

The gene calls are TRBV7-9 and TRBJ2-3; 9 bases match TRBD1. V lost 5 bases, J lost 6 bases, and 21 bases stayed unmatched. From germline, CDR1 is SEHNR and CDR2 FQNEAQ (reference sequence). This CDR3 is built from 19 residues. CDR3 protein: CASSPGKLRTGVLVDTQYF. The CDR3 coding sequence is TGTGCCAGCAGCCCCGGCAAACTTCGGACAGGGGTGCTTGTGGATACGCAGTATTTT.

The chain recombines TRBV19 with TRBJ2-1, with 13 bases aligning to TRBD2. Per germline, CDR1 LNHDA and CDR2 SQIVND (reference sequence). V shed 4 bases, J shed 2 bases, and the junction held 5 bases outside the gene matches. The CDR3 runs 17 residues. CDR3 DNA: TGTGCCAGTAGTACTAGGGGACTAGCGGGACCCTACAATGAGCAGTTCTTC. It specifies CASSTRGLAGPYNEQFF.

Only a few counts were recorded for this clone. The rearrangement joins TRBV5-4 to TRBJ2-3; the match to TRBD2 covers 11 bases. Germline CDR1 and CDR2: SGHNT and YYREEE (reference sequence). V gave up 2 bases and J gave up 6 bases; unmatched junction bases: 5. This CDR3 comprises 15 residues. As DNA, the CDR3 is TGTGCCAGCAGCTTTAGCGGGGGGGCCGGGGATACGCAGTATTTT. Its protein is CASSFSGGAGDTQYF.